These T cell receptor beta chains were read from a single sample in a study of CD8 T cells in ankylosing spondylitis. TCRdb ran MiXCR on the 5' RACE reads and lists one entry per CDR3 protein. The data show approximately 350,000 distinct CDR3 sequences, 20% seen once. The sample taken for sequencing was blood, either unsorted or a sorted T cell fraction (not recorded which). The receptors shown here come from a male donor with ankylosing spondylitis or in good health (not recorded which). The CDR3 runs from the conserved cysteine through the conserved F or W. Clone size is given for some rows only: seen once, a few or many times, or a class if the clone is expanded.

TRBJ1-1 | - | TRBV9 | CASSPSGGPNTEAFF
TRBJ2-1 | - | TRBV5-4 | CASSPDRDYNEQFF
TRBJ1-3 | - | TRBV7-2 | CASSPWGGLDTIYF
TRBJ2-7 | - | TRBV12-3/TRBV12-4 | CASSPGQDPYEQYF
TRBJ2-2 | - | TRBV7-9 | CASSLIPSAGGELFF
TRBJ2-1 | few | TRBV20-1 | CSARVRDNAYNEQFF
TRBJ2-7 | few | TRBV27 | CASSLSDTGNEQYF
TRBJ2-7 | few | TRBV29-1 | CSVTGTGLGFYEQYF
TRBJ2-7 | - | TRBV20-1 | CSARSSGGARYEQYF
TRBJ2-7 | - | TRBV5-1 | CASSYGVAGSYEQYF
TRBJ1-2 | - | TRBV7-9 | CASSHPTGGSGYTF
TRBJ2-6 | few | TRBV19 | CASRVRQLTSGANVLTF
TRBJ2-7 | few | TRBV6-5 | CASSSNRLIYEQYF
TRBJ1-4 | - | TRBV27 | CASSPRVGWGEKLFF
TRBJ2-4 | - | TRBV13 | CASSHQELAKNIQYF
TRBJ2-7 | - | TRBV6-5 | CASSHRKTYEQYF
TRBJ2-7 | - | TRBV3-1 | CASSPGTSGYYEQYF
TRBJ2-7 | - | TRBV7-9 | CASSSGGINEQYF
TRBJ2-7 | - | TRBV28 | CASSTQGLSYEQYF
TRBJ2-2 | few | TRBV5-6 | CASSLQAGGNTGELFF
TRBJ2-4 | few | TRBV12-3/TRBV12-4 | CASSFLGQRPHF